There are a few counts of the clone carrying this T cell receptor beta chain. This CDR3 is 14 amino acids long. TCRdb analysed the PCR reads with MiXCR anew, one entry per CDR3 protein. The sample holds under 11,000 distinct CDR3 sequences; 45% to 55% are singletons and the top ten take about 10%. These data come from a study of immune characterization of retroperitoneal liposarcoma. This receptor was identified in a female donor with retroperitoneal liposarcoma. The V and J genes are TRBV12-3 or TRBV12-4 and TRBJ2-1; 11 bases line up with TRBD2. With the DNA end fitting TRBJ2-7 better, the J assignment may be wrong. The sequenced sample consisted of tumor tissue. The chain's CDR3 is CASSFGSGGDEQYF. The CDR3 region has the DNA TGTGCCAGCAGTTTTGGTAGCGGGGGGGACGAGCAGTACTTC.